The 10 T cell receptor beta chains listed next were all sequenced from one sample in a study of vaccination and CD4 T cells after COVID-19. The sample's treatment: roughly 11-day PBMC culture with coronavirus spike peptide pools or control peptides (ViraFEST assay). No antigen has been assigned to these receptors. Sequencing of the DNA from cultured CD4+ T cells was carried out with the Oncomine TCR Beta short-read assay. A single record per CDR3 protein comes from TCRdb applying MiXCR to the PCR reads. The table lists 4,800 or so distinct CDR3 sequences, around four fifths of them singletons. The sample comprised CD4+ T cells from blood, cultured in vitro. The receptors here all came from a human donor who had recovered from COVID-19.

The chain uses TRBV20-1 and TRBJ2-3; 11 nucleotides agree with TRBD2. This CDR3 contains 14 residues. CDR1 and CDR2 (germline): DFQATT, SNEGSKA (reference sequence). V gave up 5 bases and J gave up 5 bases; unmatched junction bases: 6. For the CDR3, the DNA is TGCAGTGCTGCGATAGCGGGGGGGAAAGATACGCAGTATTTT. Encoded protein: CSAAIAGGKDTQYF.

V gene TRBV5-4 combines with J gene TRBJ1-2; D is possibly TRBD1 (6 bases). The germline V gene encodes CDR1 SGHNT and CDR2 YYREEE (reference sequence). Deletions cut 5 bases from V and 4 bases from J, with 18 bases between. This CDR3 region has 15 residues. CDR3 DNA sequence: TGTGCCAGCAGTTCGGGGGCCAGCGAGACCTATGGCTACACCTTC. Protein sequence: CASSSGASETYGYTF.

The chain recombines TRBV10-1 with TRBJ2-3; the match to TRBD2 covers 7 bases. The CDR3 runs to 16 residues. Unmatched junction bases numbered 13, after V lost 6 bases and J lost 4 bases. Per the germline V gene, CDR1 is WNHNN and CDR2 is SYGVQD (reference sequence). The CDR3 DNA follows: TGCGCCAGCAGCCGTCGTCTAGCGGATCTGTCAGATACGCAGTATTTT. It is translated as CASSRRLADLSDTQYF.

This chain connects TRBV20-1 to TRBJ1-2, with TRBD1 as a possible D gene (6 bases). CDR1 is DFQATT, CDR2 SNEGSKA, per germline (reference sequence). Trimming took 5 bases from V and 3 from J, leaving 19 bases between them. CDR3 length: 15 amino acids. The CDR3 spells CSAWGPGRVDYGYTF. The CDR3, as DNA: TGCAGTGCTTGGGGGCCTGGAAGGGTGGACTATGGCTACACCTTC.

The chain employs TRBV6-5 and TRBJ2-7; tentatively, D is TRBD1 or TRBD2 (6 bases each). Germline-derived CDR1 and CDR2 are MNHEY and SVGAGI. The length of the CDR3 is 16 residues. Trimming pared 4 bases from V and 4 bases from J, leaving 20 bases between. The CDR3 spells CASSSSGASSTYEQYF. CDR3 coding DNA: TGTGCCAGCAGTTCCTCGGGGGCCTCTTCCACTTACGAGCAGTACTTC.

This chain joins TRBV10-3 and TRBJ2-3; D gene uncertain. From germline, CDR1 is ENHRY and CDR2 SYGVKD. The CDR3 has 13 residues. Trimming left V 10 bases short and J 2 bases short, with 13 bases between. The CDR3 loop reads CATLAGFTDTQYF. CDR3 nucleotide sequence: TGTGCCACCTTGGCCGGCTTCACAGATACGCAGTATTTT.

The chain links TRBV6-1 to TRBJ1-2, with D possibly being TRBD1 (6 bases). The V end lost 5 bases, the J end lost 3 bases, and 10 bases lay between the germline ends. In germline, CDR1 is MNHNS, CDR2 SASEGT. The CDR3 consists of 13 residues. CDR3 nucleotide sequence: TGTGCCAGCAGTAGCACAGGGTACTATGGCTACACCTTC. It translates to CASSSTGYYGYTF.

By proportion, this clonotype is medium-sized. This chain joins TRBV7-2 and TRBJ1-2; D not resolved. V lost 5 bases to trimming and J lost 8 bases, with 12 bases between them. CDR3 size: 12 residues. Germline values: CDR1 SGHTA, CDR2 FQGNSA. The CDR3 region has the DNA TGTGCCAGCAGCCAAGACCGAAAGGGCTACACCTTC. This gives the protein CASSQDRKGYTF.

The chain uses TRBV7-8 and TRBJ2-1; possibly TRBD2 for D (7 bases). Looked up from germline, CDR1 is SGHVS and CDR2 is FQNEAQ. The V end was cut by 5 bases, the J end by 3 bases, with 14 bases between. The CDR3 spans 15 residues. CDR3 bases: TGTGCCAGCAGCGTAGGCGGGGGCTTCTACAATGAGCAGTTCTTC. It codes for CASSVGGGFYNEQFF.

The chain combines TRBV4-2 with TRBJ1-2; 7 nucleotides align to TRBD1. With 2 bases clipped from V and 2 bases from J, the junction kept 8 bases outside the gene matches. Germline CDR1 reads LGHNA; CDR2 reads YNFKEQ. The CDR3 contains 16 residues. The CDR3 DNA is TGTGCCAGCAGCCAATTAGGACAGGACTTGAACTATGGCTACACCTTC. Protein product: CASSQLGQDLNYGYTF.